This is a list of T cell receptor beta chains from one sample in a study of identifying expanded T cells in peripheral blood. Clones were read by immunoSEQ multiplex PCR, and TCRdb kept only the in-frame ones, dropping some. The sample lists around 95,000 clones; 80% to 90% were seen once. Sequenced: blood. These receptors were collected from a person aged 18-69 years in good health. Each CDR3 is given with its conserved first and last residue. A D gene is named only where the DNA matches it firmly. Clone sizes are given selectively: once, few, many, or a class where the clone is expanded.

V	size	D	J	CDR3	DNA
TRBV30	few	-	TRBJ1-1	CAWSVHGNTEAFF	TGTGCCTGGAGTGTACACGGGAACACTGAAGCTTTCTTT
TRBV4-1	-	TRBD1	TRBJ1-2	CASSQEGQGLGYTF	TGCGCCAGCAGCCAGGAGGGACAGGGCTTAGGCTACACCTTC
TRBV19	-	-	TRBJ1-2	CASSSGDGSNYGYTF	TGTGCCAGTAGTAGCGGGGACGGTAGTAACTATGGCTACACCTTC
TRBV4-1	-	-	TRBJ1-1	CASSQTGLGTGFF	TGCGCCAGCAGCCAAACGGGTTTGGGTACTGGTTTCTTT
TRBV7-2	-	-	TRBJ2-7	CASSFPPYEQYF	TGTGCCAGCAGCTTCCCACCCTACGAGCAGTACTTC
TRBV5-8	-	TRBD1	TRBJ2-2	CASSPGQTHTGELFF	TGTGCCAGCAGCCCGGGACAGACCCACACCGGGGAGCTGTTTTTT
TRBV7-9	-	TRBD1	TRBJ1-2	CASSLGGRTGLRGNYGYTF	TGTGCCAGCAGCTTAGGAGGGCGGACAGGGTTAAGAGGAAACTATGGCTACACCTTC
TRBV20-1	-	-	TRBJ1-1	CSARRSEAFF	TGCAGTGCTAGGAGGTCTGAAGCTTTCTTT
TRBV5-4	-	TRBD1	TRBJ1-4	CASSRTGGYTNEKLFF	TGTGCCAGCAGCCGGACAGGGGGCTATACTAATGAAAAACTGTTTTTT
TRBV30	-	-	TRBJ1-4	CAWSPESRADEKLFF	TGTGCCTGGAGTCCCGAGAGCAGGGCCGATGAAAAACTGTTTTTT
TRBV2	-	TRBD1	TRBJ1-1	CASSDGVRGRTEAFF	TGTGCCAGCAGTGATGGGGTCAGGGGGCGAACTGAAGCTTTCTTT
TRBV2	once	TRBD1	TRBJ1-6	CASSATGTANNSPLHF	TGTGCCAGCAGCGCTACCGGGACAGCTAATAATTCACCCCTCCACTTT
TRBV4-1	-	-	TRBJ1-3	CASSQEPGNTIYF	TGCGCCAGCAGCCAAGAGCCGGGAAACACCATATATTTT
TRBV5-6	-	TRBD1	TRBJ1-1	CASSEGDRGREAFF	TGTGCCAGCAGCGAGGGGGACAGGGGGAGGGAAGCTTTCTTT
TRBV2	-	TRBD2	TRBJ2-5	CASRPTSGQETQYF	TGTGCCAGCAGGCCGACTAGCGGCCAAGAGACCCAGTACTTC
TRBV13	-	-	TRBJ1-2	CASSLGQANYGYTF	TGTGCCAGCAGCTTAGGACAGGCGAACTATGGCTACACCTTC
TRBV20-1	-	-	TRBJ1-1	CSVTGKGTFF	TGCAGTGTAACAGGAAAGGGAACTTTCTTT
TRBV30	-	-	TRBJ1-1	CAWSVGSITRNTEAFF	TGTGCCTGGAGTGTCGGCTCTATCACAAGGAACACTGAAGCTTTCTTT
TRBV5-1	-	-	TRBJ1-1	CASSFAENTEAFF	TGCGCCAGCAGCTTTGCAGAGAACACTGAAGCTTTCTTT
TRBV7-9	-	-	TRBJ1-4	CASSIAPAENEKLFF	TGTGCCAGCAGCATAGCGCCGGCAGAAAATGAAAAACTGTTTTTT
TRBV9	-	-	TRBJ1-2	CASSVDTGSLGYTF	TGTGCCAGCAGCGTAGATACGGGTTCTTTAGGCTACACCTTC
TRBV13	-	TRBD1	TRBJ2-5	CASSYSGTGYWETQYF	TGTGCCAGCAGCTACTCCGGGACAGGGTATTGGGAGACCCAGTACTTC
TRBV18	-	-	TRBJ1-2	CASSSYTGYGYTF	TGTGCCAGCTCATCTTACACGGGGTATGGCTACACCTTC
TRBV7-9	-	-	TRBJ1-1	CASSLVLIGATEAFF	TGTGCCAGCAGCTTAGTTCTCATCGGGGCGACTGAAGCTTTCTTT
TRBV5-1	once	-	TRBJ1-1	CASSSTGNTEAFF	TGCGCCAGCAGCTCCACAGGGAACACTGAAGCTTTCTTT
TRBV15	-	-	TRBJ1-4	CATSRESRPGRWGNEKLFF	TGTGCCACCAGCAGGGAAAGCCGACCGGGACGGTGGGGTAATGAAAAACTGTTTTTT
TRBV19	-	-	TRBJ2-3	CASTEGRHRSTDTQYF	TGTGCCAGTACCGAAGGGAGACACCGTAGCACAGATACGCAGTATTTT
TRBV5-5	-	TRBD2	TRBJ2-3	CASSQELAGGPTDTQYF	TGTGCCAGCAGCCAAGAACTAGCGGGAGGGCCTACAGATACGCAGTATTTT
TRBV27	-	TRBD1	TRBJ1-2	CASGPKTGLVGYTF	TGTGCCAGCGGACCTAAGACAGGGTTGGTTGGCTACACCTTC
TRBV18	-	TRBD1	TRBJ2-7	CASSQDPRDRTYEQYF	TGTGCCAGCTCACAAGACCCCCGGGACAGGACCTACGAGCAGTACTTC